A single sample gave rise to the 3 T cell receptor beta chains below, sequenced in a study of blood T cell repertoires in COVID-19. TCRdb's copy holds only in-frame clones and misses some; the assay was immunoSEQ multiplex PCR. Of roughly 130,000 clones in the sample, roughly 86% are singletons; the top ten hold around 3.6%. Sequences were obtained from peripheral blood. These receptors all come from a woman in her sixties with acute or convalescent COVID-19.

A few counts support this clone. CDR3 region: CASSYDRGNYGYTF. The DNA of the CDR3 is TGTGCCAGCAGTTACGACAGGGGCAACTATGGCTACACCTTC. This sequence joins TRBV6-5 and TRBJ1-2, with 8 bases lining up with TRBD1. The CDR3 is 14 amino acids. Germline lookup yields CDR1 MNHEY and CDR2 SVGAGI. V was pared by 2 bases and J by 2 bases, with 1 base of the junction left unmatched.

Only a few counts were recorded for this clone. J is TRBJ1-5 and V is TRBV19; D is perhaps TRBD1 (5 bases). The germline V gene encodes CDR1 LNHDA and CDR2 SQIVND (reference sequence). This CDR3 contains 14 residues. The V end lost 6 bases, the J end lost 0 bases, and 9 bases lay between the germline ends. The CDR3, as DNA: TGTGCCAGTAGGGCCAGGGCTAGCAATCAGCCCCAGCATTTT. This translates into CASRARASNQPQHF. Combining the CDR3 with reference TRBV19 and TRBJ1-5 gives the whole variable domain DGGITQSPKYLFRKEGQNVTLSCEQNLNHDAMYWYRQDPGQGLRLIYYSQIVNDFQKGDIAEGYSVSREKKESFPLTVTSAQKNPTAFYLCASRARASNQPQHFGDGTRLSIL.

CDR3 sequence (DNA): TGCAGCGTTGAGGTTGGACAGCCTGGCTACACCTTC. Translating it yields CSVEVGQPGYTF. The chain is built from TRBV29-1 and TRBJ1-2, with a possible D match to TRBD1 (6 bases). The V gene lost 3 bases and the J gene lost 7 bases, with 12 bases spanning the gap. The CDR3 extends over 12 amino acids. The germline gives CDR1 SQVTM, CDR2 ANQGSEA.